This T cell receptor (beta chain) originates from a study of blood T cell repertoires in COVID-19. Study-wide context: There were acute and convalescent COVID-19 samples, and they came from the United States, Italy and Spain. Sources were T cells, B-cell-depleted T cells, or PBMCs; the material itself was cDNA or gDNA.

The germline CDR1 and CDR2 sequences are SGHRS and YFSETQ. This CDR3 region has 15 residues. Trimming cost V 0 bases and J 3 bases, with 13 bases left between them. In the original processing: From reference gene primer amplification, estimates of nucleated cell counts were derived. Some clones are missing from TCRdb's copy, which holds only in-frame ones; the method was immunoSEQ multiplex PCR. V and J calls and clone size come straight from that table; D and trimming were deduced from the DNA. Of 300,000 to 350,000 clones in the sample, 87% were seen once. The TCR comes from a man between 18 and 35 years old with active or convalescent COVID-19. Sequenced material: peripheral blood. V usage is TRBV5-1 and J usage is TRBJ2-7, with D tentatively TRBD1 (6 bases). This CDR3 is CASSLGARGGYEQYF. CDR3 sequence (DNA): TGCGCCAGCAGCTTGGGGGCGCGAGGGGGCTACGAGCAGTACTTC.